In its sample, the clone carrying this T cell receptor (beta chain) was seen a few times. Its antigen is currently unknown. This sample is drawn from a study of T cell repertoires in cytomegalovirus infection. Study as a whole: The authors used CMV epitopes that were HLA-C-restricted (recently identified) and HLA-B-restricted (well studied). Study-level results: The cumulative frequency of public TCR beta families distinguished individuals who carried CMV together with the relevant HLA. Dominating the ex vivo response were HLA-C-restricted CMV-specific TCR beta clonotypes.

From the reads, TCRdb called clonotypes with MiXCR, one entry per CDR3 protein. The sample records about 89,000 distinct CDR3 sequences, around 32% being singletons. The CDR3 sequence is 11 residues long. Germline V gene lookup returns CDR1 MNHEY and CDR2 SVGEGT. V was shortened by 4 bases and J by 3 bases, with 4 bases between the two germline ends. The chain employs TRBV6-2 or TRBV6-3 and TRBJ2-7; D remains ambiguous. The source of this sequence is a human donor in good health (CMV status not recorded). Some clones in this sample may be carry-over from other donors' samples. The sequenced sample was CD8+ T cells from cultured PBMCs, obtained from culture after CMV antigen stimulation. CDR3 loop: CASSWGYEQYF. DNA of the CDR3: TGTGCCAGCAGTTGGGGCTACGAGCAGTACTTC.